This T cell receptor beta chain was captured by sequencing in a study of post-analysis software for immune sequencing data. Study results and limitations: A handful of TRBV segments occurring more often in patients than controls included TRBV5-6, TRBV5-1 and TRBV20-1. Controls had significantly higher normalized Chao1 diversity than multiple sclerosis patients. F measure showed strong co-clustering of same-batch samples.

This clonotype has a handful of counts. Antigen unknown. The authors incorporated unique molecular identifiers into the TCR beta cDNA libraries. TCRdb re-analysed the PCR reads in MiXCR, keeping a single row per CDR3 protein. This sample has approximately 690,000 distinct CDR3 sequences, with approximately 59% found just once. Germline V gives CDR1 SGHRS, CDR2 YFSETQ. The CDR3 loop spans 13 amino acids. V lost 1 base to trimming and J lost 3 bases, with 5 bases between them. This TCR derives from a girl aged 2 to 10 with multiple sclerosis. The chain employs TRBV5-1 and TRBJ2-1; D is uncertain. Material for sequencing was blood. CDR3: CASSLQVYNEQFF. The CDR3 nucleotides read TGCGCCAGCAGCTTGCAAGTCTACAATGAGCAGTTCTTC.